The 15 T cell receptor beta chains given below trace back to one sample, sequenced in a study of Graves' ophthalmopathy and Graves' hyperthyroidism. For repertoire sequencing, the TCR beta CDR3 regions were amplified from RNA transcripts. The first-round RT-PCR employed HTBI primers together with the Qiagen OneStep RT-PCR kit. A multiplex PCR was then performed as the second round. TCRdb re-derived calls from the multiplex PCR reads in MiXCR, one entry per CDR3 protein. The sample yields 400,000 or so distinct CDR3 sequences, approximately 15% seen once. The sequenced material came from peripheral blood. Receptors originate from a woman aged 18-30 years with stable Graves' hyperthyroidism.

This clonotype came up many times. V usage is TRBV9 and J usage is TRBJ1-1; tentative D call: TRBD1 (6 bases). The ends were cut back, 0 bases at V and 1 base at J, with 13 bases in the middle. The CDR3 is 16 amino acids. Germline CDR1 and CDR2: SGDLS and YYNGEE. The CDR3, as DNA: TGTGCCAGCAGCGTAGCTACGGGGGGCTCGAACACTGAAGCTTTCTTT. Translation gives CASSVATGGSNTEAFF.

This clonotype has at least ten counts. The CDR3 spells CASSYTPTGGEPQHF. The CDR3 DNA reads TGTGCCAGTAGTTACACCCCGACAGGGGGCGAGCCCCAGCATTTT. The V and J genes are TRBV19 and TRBJ1-5; 10 bases match TRBD1. The V gene end was trimmed by 5 bases and the J gene end by 8 bases; junction bases not matched to a gene: 9. The CDR3 has 15 residues. CDR1 LNHDA and CDR2 SQIVND come from the germline V gene (reference sequence).

This clonotype was counted at least ten times. V usage is TRBV6-2 or TRBV6-3 and J usage is TRBJ1-5, with D perhaps matching TRBD1 (5 bases). Germline lookup yields CDR1 MNHEY and CDR2 SVGEGT. Deletions cut 11 bases from V and 5 bases from J, with 16 bases between. CDR3 length equals 13 residues. The DNA of the CDR3 is TGTGCCGGTTGTACAGGTATCCATCAGCCCCAGCATTTT. Translated, it gives CAGCTGIHQPQHF.

This clonotype was found many times. V usage is TRBV2 and J usage is TRBJ2-5; D may be TRBD2 (6 bases). The V and J ends lost 4 bases and 3 bases respectively, with 9 bases between them. CDR3 length: 13 residues. Germline loops: CDR1 SNHLY, CDR2 FYNNEI. Here the CDR3 DNA reads TGTGCCAGCAGTGGGGAGGATAAAGAGACCCAGTACTTC. Encoded protein: CASSGEDKETQYF.

Ten or more counts support this clonotype. The rearrangement uses TRBV20-1 and TRBJ2-5, with D hard to call. Germline CDR1 and CDR2: DFQATT and SNEGSKA (reference sequence). V lost 2 bases and J lost 2, with 15 bases in between. This CDR3 contains 15 residues. The CDR3 is CSARRGHLIQETQYF. For the CDR3, the DNA is TGCAGTGCTAGAAGAGGTCACCTGATTCAAGAGACCCAGTACTTC.

The gene calls are TRBV28 and TRBJ2-5; 7 positions match TRBD2. CDR3 length: 14 residues. The germline gives CDR1 MDHEN, CDR2 SYDVKM. The ends lost 7 bases at V and 1 base at J; junction bases unmatched: 6. The CDR3 DNA reads as TGTGCCAGCAAGAACGGGGGGACCCAAGAGACCCAGTACTTC. Translating gives CASKNGGTQETQYF.

This clonotype showed up many times. The chain couples TRBV6-1 to TRBJ1-2, with D perhaps TRBD1 (5 bases). CDR3 size: 14 residues. CDR1 is MNHNS, CDR2 SASEGT, per germline. V gave up 4 bases and J gave up 3 bases, with 12 bases separating them. The CDR3 DNA reads TGTGCCAGCAGTGCCATAGACAGTTACTATGGCTACACCTTC. Translated, it gives CASSAIDSYYGYTF.

This chain joins TRBV29-1 and TRBJ1-1; 8 nucleotides agree with TRBD1. The CDR3 sequence is 12 residues long. J gave up 8 bases and V 5 bases, and 7 bases lay outside the gene matches. Germline V gene lookup returns CDR1 SQVTM and CDR2 ANQGSEA. The DNA for the CDR3 is TGCAGCGTTTGGGGACAGGATACCGAAGCTTTCTTT. The encoded protein is CSVWGQDTEAFF.

This clonotype was seen at least ten times. The gene calls are TRBV7-2 and TRBJ2-4; perhaps D is TRBD1 or TRBD2 (6 bases each). The CDR3 covers 16 residues. The germline V gene encodes CDR1 SGHTA and CDR2 FQGNSA. Trimming took off 6 bases at V and 1 base at J, with 16 bases between the two ends. CDR3 nucleotide sequence: TGTGCCAGCAGTCCGGGGTGGGGGGCCGCCAAAAACATTCAGTACTTC. Its translation is CASSPGWGAAKNIQYF.

This clonotype has at least ten counts. The rearrangement joins TRBV7-9 to TRBJ1-1; no firm D call. The CDR3 has 16 amino acids. Germline CDR1 is SEHNR and CDR2 is FQNEAQ (reference sequence). The ends were cut back, 1 base at V and 0 bases at J, with 12 bases in the middle. This chain's CDR3 is CASSLDGRSMNTEAFF. In DNA form, the CDR3 reads TGTGCCAGCAGCTTAGACGGCAGATCCATGAACACTGAAGCTTTCTTT.

This clonotype was found many times. The chain is built from TRBV6-2 or TRBV6-3 and TRBJ2-7, with TRBD2 as a possible D gene (7 bases). Germline values: CDR1 MNHEY, CDR2 SVGEGT. CDR3 length: 16 residues. Deletions cut 8 bases from V and 3 bases from J, with 23 bases between. The CDR3, as DNA: TGTGCCAGCGGGCGGCCGGGGGGCGAACAACTCTACGAGCAGTACTTC. Encoded protein: CASGRPGGEQLYEQYF.

At least ten counts were recorded for this clonotype. This chain links TRBV7-6 with TRBJ2-7, with 14 bases matching TRBD2. The CDR3 is 16 amino acids. J was trimmed by 1 base and V by 6 bases; bases with no gene match: 5. Germline CDR1 and CDR2: SGHVS and FNYEAQ. CDR3 nucleotides: TGTGCCAGCAGTGGACTAGCGGGGGGCTTTTCCTACGAGCAGTACTTC. Translated, it gives CASSGLAGGFSYEQYF.

This clonotype was seen many times. The genes are TRBV20-1 and TRBJ1-2; D call uncertain. The germline V and J ends were trimmed by 0 bases and 4 bases, with 9 bases remaining between them. The CDR3 has 13 amino acids. The germline gives CDR1 DFQATT, CDR2 SNEGSKA (reference sequence). The CDR3 is CSAREPGLYGYTF. CDR3 nucleotides: TGCAGTGCTAGAGAACCGGGTCTCTATGGCTACACCTTC.

There are a few counts of this clonotype. The rearrangement joins TRBV11-3 to TRBJ1-1; D remains ambiguous. V gave up 5 bases and J gave up 5 bases, with 18 bases separating them. The germline V gene has CDR1 SGHNT and CDR2 YENEEA. CDR3 length equals 15 residues. CDR3 loop: CASSPLKSSGTEAFF. CDR3 sequence (DNA): TGTGCCAGCAGCCCCTTGAAGAGTTCGGGGACTGAAGCTTTCTTT.

This clonotype was picked up many times. The chain combines TRBV6-1 with TRBJ2-2, with D maybe TRBD1 (6 bases). Germline V gene lookup returns CDR1 MNHNS and CDR2 SASEGT. CDR3 size: 15 residues. Trimming removed 6 bases from V and 1 base from J, with 12 bases in between. This CDR3 is CASRVGHLNTGELFF. The DNA for the CDR3 is TGTGCCAGCAGGGTGGGACACCTGAACACCGGGGAGCTGTTTTTT.